This TCR beta chain appears in the sequencing data of a study of blood T cells in healthy people across ages. The study, taken as a whole, reports: In these data, TCR beta diversity tracked strongly with naive T cell percentage.

Unmatched junction bases numbered 7, after V lost 4 bases and J lost 5 bases. Germline V lookup: CDR1 LGHNA, CDR2 YNFKEQ. The CDR3 has 16 residues. In the case of this clonotype: Antigen: not known.

Each sample yielded at least 6 million isolated PBMCs. Then a second PCR, running roughly 7 to 11 cycles, was carried out with a sample-barcoded 5' primer and a J-beta primer mix. Tagging of each cDNA molecule was performed by a template-switch adaptor with 12 random nucleotides. TCRdb itself ran the 5' RACE reads through MiXCR, one entry per CDR3 protein. The profile shows approximately 1,000,000 distinct CDR3 sequences, less than 50% of them singletons. The sequence was collected from a woman in her fifties or sixties in good health. The chain uses TRBV4-2 and TRBJ2-1, with TRBD2 identical over 11 bases. Sequencing input: blood. The CDR3 region has the DNA TGTGCCAGCAGCCTTAGCGGGAGGGCCCTCGACAATGAGCAGTTCTTC. Translation: CASSLSGRALDNEQFF.